Following are 10 T cell receptor beta chains from one sample sequenced in a study of cytomegalovirus exposure and HLA in healthy donors. Only in-frame clones appear in the TCRdb table, and some are missing; sequencing was by immunoSEQ multiplex PCR. Among around 400,000 clones, about nine tenths were seen once, and the ten largest hold over 0.75%. Sequencing was done on a sample of PBMCs. These receptor sequences come from a woman younger than 35 in good health and CMV-seronegative.

The chain combines TRBV19 with TRBJ1-2; unclear D gene. Germline V lookup: CDR1 LNHDA, CDR2 SQIVND (reference sequence). V was pared by 1 base and J by 5 bases, with 14 bases between. The length of the CDR3 is 15 residues. CDR3 sequence: CASSIGSMAGYGYTF. Written as DNA, the CDR3 is TGTGCCAGTAGTATAGGATCAATGGCAGGATATGGCTACACCTTC.

Written as DNA, the CDR3 is TGTGCCAGCAGCCCGCAGACAGAGGCCTACGAGCAGTACTTC. It codes for CASSPQTEAYEQYF. The V gene is TRBV7-2, the J gene TRBJ2-7, with a weak D call TRBD1 (5 bases). Per germline, CDR1 SGHTA and CDR2 FQGNSA. The V end was cut by 5 bases, the J end by 2 bases, with 13 bases between. The CDR3 sequence is 14 residues long.

This clone appeared a single time. This chain links TRBV4-1 with TRBJ1-5, with D hard to call. Germline CDR1 is MGHRA and CDR2 is YSYEKL. V shed 0 bases and J shed 0 bases, with 3 bases lying between them. The CDR3 runs to 14 residues. Written as DNA, the CDR3 is TGCGCCAGCAGCCAAGACATTAGCAATCAGCCCCAGCATTTT. This sequence encodes CASSQDISNQPQHF.

The rearrangement links TRBV5-1 to TRBJ2-5; a possible D gene is TRBD1 (5 bases). Trimming removed 0 bases from V and 1 base from J, with 10 bases in between. The germline V gene encodes CDR1 SGHRS and CDR2 YFSETQ. The CDR3 runs 15 residues. The CDR3 DNA sequence: TGCGCCAGCAGCTTGGCTGGGGCGCTCCAAGAGACCCAGTACTTC. This gives the protein CASSLAGALQETQYF.

The rearrangement joins TRBV9 to TRBJ2-2; D is unresolved. Per germline, CDR1 SGDLS and CDR2 YYNGEE. The ends were cut back, 4 bases at V and 4 bases at J, with 11 bases in the middle. The CDR3 consists of 14 residues. In DNA, the CDR3 is TGTGCCAGCAGCCGGTTATCGGGCACCGGGGAGCTGTTTTTT. Protein: CASSRLSGTGELFF.

This clone appeared once. The V and J genes are TRBV28 and TRBJ2-7; 12 nucleotides align to TRBD2. Germline CDR1 reads MDHEN; CDR2 reads SYDVKM. This CDR3 region has 15 residues. V lost 2 bases, J lost 7 bases, and 6 bases stayed unmatched. CDR3 amino acids: CASSLGPSGRVEQYF. The CDR3 bases are TGTGCCAGCAGTTTAGGTCCTAGCGGGAGGGTTGAGCAGTACTTC.

This clone was seen once. This rearrangement joins TRBV6-5 to TRBJ2-5; 9 positions agree with TRBD2. The CDR3 length is 12 residues. Trimming at V came to 9 bases and at J to 5 bases, leaving 4 bases not matched to a gene. Germline V lookup: CDR1 MNHEY, CDR2 SVGAGI. In DNA form, the CDR3 reads TGTGCCAGTAGCGGGAGTGGGGAGACCCAGTACTTC. It yields the protein CASSGSGETQYF.

The chain combines TRBV10-2 with TRBJ2-1; 9 nucleotides line up with TRBD2. Germline CDR1 WSHSY, CDR2 SAAADI. The CDR3 spans 15 residues. V was clipped by 6 bases and J by 0 bases; unmatched bases: 3. CDR3 residues: CASSLSGSSYNEQFF. In DNA, the CDR3 is TGCGCCAGCAGCCTTAGCGGGAGCTCCTACAATGAGCAGTTCTTC.

About this clone itself: The sample contains more than one DNA sequence encoding this CDR3. The V and J genes are TRBV11-2 and TRBJ2-2, with 7 bases identical to TRBD1. The CDR3 is made up of 14 amino acids. The ends lost 5 bases at V and 1 base at J; junction bases unmatched: 1. Germline CDR1 is SGHAT and CDR2 is FQNNGV. This chain's CDR3 is CASSRTGNTGELFF. The CDR3 DNA sequence: TGTGCCAGCAGCCGGACAGGGAACACCGGGGAGCTGTTTTTT.

About this clone: A read error may account for a junction end that differs from germline. This same CDR3 is encoded by further DNA sequences in the sample. The genes are TRBV5-1 and TRBJ2-3, with no clear D. CDR1 and CDR2 (germline): SGHRS, YFSETQ. CDR3 size: 14 residues. CDR3 DNA: TGTGCCAGCAGCTCTGGAGTGATGGCAGATACGCAGTATTTT. Its protein is CASSSGVMADTQYF.